This passage covers 14 T cell receptor beta chains from one sample sequenced in a study of immune cell composition in non-small cell lung cancer. Profiled with immunoSEQ multiplex PCR; TCRdb holds only in-frame clones, not every one. The sample yields under 3,000 clones, roughly 81% seen once. The sequenced sample was lung tumor tissue. Receptors originate from a human donor with non-small cell lung cancer.

This clone was detected once. The rearrangement uses TRBV4-3 and TRBJ2-1; the match to TRBD2 covers 15 bases. Germline loops: CDR1 LGHNA, CDR2 YSLEER. V lost 3 bases to trimming and J lost 7 bases; unmatched junction nucleotides: 10. The CDR3 loop spans 18 amino acids. CDR3 nucleotides: TGCGCCAGCAGCCACAGGGGTCCCGGGACTAGCGGGAGGAATGAGCAGTTCTTC. It yields the protein CASSHRGPGTSGRNEQFF.

This clone has only a few counts. The sample holds other DNA sequences that translate to the same CDR3. The rearrangement joins TRBV19 to TRBJ1-1, with a tentative D call TRBD1 (6 bases). The CDR3 spans 14 residues. Trimming left V 4 bases short and J 1 base short, with 10 bases between. Per the germline V gene, CDR1 is LNHDA and CDR2 is SQIVND (reference sequence). The CDR3 bases are TGTGCCAGTAGTAGGCGCAGGGGGAACACTGAAGCTTTCTTT. It translates to CASSRRRGNTEAFF. Variable domain in full (rest from reference TRBV19 and TRBJ1-1): DGGITQSPKYLFRKEGQNVTLSCEQNLNHDAMYWYRQDPGQGLRLIYYSQIVNDFQKGDIAEGYSVSREKKESFPLTVTSAQKNPTAFYLCASSRRRGNTEAFFGQGTRLTVV.

The V gene is TRBV6-5, the J gene TRBJ1-3; 7 bases fit TRBD1. V lost 5 bases, J lost 8 bases, and 3 bases stayed unmatched. This CDR3 is 12 amino acids long. The germline V gene encodes CDR1 MNHEY and CDR2 SVGAGI. DNA of the CDR3: TGTGCCAGCAGTGACAGGGTCCACACCATATATTTT. This gives the protein CASSDRVHTIYF.

The chain is built from TRBV19 and TRBJ2-6, with a possible D match to TRBD1 (6 bases). V shed 3 bases and J shed 1 base, with 13 bases lying between them. CDR3 length: 17 residues. Germline CDR1 reads LNHDA; CDR2 reads SQIVND (reference sequence). In DNA form, the CDR3 reads TGTGCCAGTAGTATCCGGGGACAAAGATCTGGGGCCAACGTCCTGACTTTC. It is translated as CASSIRGQRSGANVLTF.

The gene calls are TRBV12-2 and TRBJ2-5; TRBD1 is taken as the D call from the table, unchecked against the DNA. TRBV12-2 is termed a pseudogene. The CDR3 runs to 16 residues. CDR3 in amino acids: CASRLTEGAVNGTQYF. CDR3 sequence (DNA): TGTGCAAGTCGCTTAACTGAGGGGGCCGTTAACGGGACCCAGTACTTC.

The CDR3 nucleotides are TGTGCCAGCAGCCATTCAGTTCATACGCAGTATTTT. Its protein product is CASSHSVHTQYF. This chain uses TRBV7-6 with TRBJ2-3; D is undetermined. Trimming took off 5 bases at V and 7 bases at J, with 10 bases between the two ends. The CDR3 totals 12 residues. Germline lookup yields CDR1 SGHVS and CDR2 FNYEAQ.

The chain links TRBV7-6 to TRBJ1-1, with a weak D call TRBD1 (5 bases). Trimming cost V 0 bases and J 0 bases, with 8 bases left between them. The CDR3 length is 15 residues. The germline CDR1 and CDR2 sequences are SGHVS and FNYEAQ. This chain's CDR3 is CASSLAQGLNTEAFF. The CDR3 DNA reads TGTGCCAGCAGCTTAGCCCAGGGCTTGAACACTGAAGCTTTCTTT.

The rearrangement joins TRBV2 to TRBJ2-3; a possible D gene is TRBD2 (6 bases). This CDR3 region has 15 residues. The germline V and J ends were trimmed by 6 bases and 0 bases, with 13 bases remaining between them. Germline V gene data show CDR1 as SNHLY and CDR2 as FYNNEI. The CDR3 is CASRGGYGSTDTQYF. The CDR3 DNA sequence: TGTGCCAGCAGGGGAGGATACGGGAGCACAGATACGCAGTATTTT. The full variable domain, in which reference TRBV2 and TRBJ2-3 provide the parts outside the CDR3, is EPEVTQTPSHQVTQMGQEVILRCVPISNHLYFYWYRQILGQKVEFLVSFYNNEISEKSEIFDDQFSVERPDGSNFTLKIRSTKLEDSAMYFCASRGGYGSTDTQYFGPGTRLTVL.

The chain recombines TRBV7-2 with TRBJ2-1; 7 bases agree with TRBD1. Per the germline V gene, CDR1 is SGHTA and CDR2 is FQGNSA. This CDR3 has 14 residues. Losses at the gene ends were 1 base for V and 10 bases for J; bases not matched to a gene: 7. The CDR3 loop reads CASSLELGGGEQFF. The CDR3 nucleotides are TGTGCCAGCAGCTTAGAACTAGGGGGCGGGGAGCAGTTCTTC. The variable domain in full, with the rest retrieved from reference TRBV7-2 and TRBJ2-1, is GAGVSQSPSNKVTEKGKDVELRCDPISGHTALYWYRQSLGQGLEFLIYFQGNSAPDKSGLPSDRFSAERTGGSVSTLTIQRTQQEDSAVYLCASSLELGGGEQFFGPGTRLTVL.

This clone was counted a single time. V and J are TRBV7-2 and TRBJ2-7, with D perhaps matching TRBD2 (5 bases). Trimming removed 5 bases at V and 6 bases at J, with 17 bases between. This CDR3 comprises 14 residues. Germline CDR1 is SGHTA and CDR2 is FQGNSA. CDR3 in amino acids: CASSLPGSHSEQYF. The DNA for the CDR3 is TGTGCCAGCAGCCTTCCGGGATCCCATAGCGAGCAGTACTTC.

This clone was seen a handful of times. The J gene is TRBJ1-4, the V gene TRBV15; D may be TRBD1 (6 bases). The CDR3 consists of 19 residues. V lost 3 bases and J 4 bases, leaving 24 bases between the germline ends. Germline V gene sequence: CDR1 LNHNV, CDR2 YYDKDF (reference sequence). CDR3 nucleotides: TGTGCCACCAGCAGTACCAAATATAACCCGACAGGCCATAATGAAAAACTGTTTTTT. Its translation: CATSSTKYNPTGHNEKLFF.

A single count supports this clone. The CDR3 here is CASRSESGRRGTDTQYF. As DNA, the CDR3 is TGTGCCAGCAGGTCTGAGAGCGGGAGGCGGGGCACAGATACGCAGTATTTT. This chain connects TRBV7-9 to TRBJ2-3, with TRBD2 matching over 9 bases. Per germline, CDR1 SEHNR and CDR2 FQNEAQ (reference sequence). Losses at the gene ends were 6 bases for V and 1 base for J; bases not matched to a gene: 11. The CDR3 runs to 17 residues.

This clone was seen a handful of times. The chain couples TRBV5-5 to TRBJ1-1; D remains ambiguous. Germline V lookup: CDR1 SGHKS, CDR2 YYEKEE (reference sequence). The CDR3 length is 13 residues. Deletions cut 5 bases from V and 0 bases from J, with 8 bases between. The CDR3 loop reads CASRVDLNTEAFF. The CDR3, as DNA: TGTGCCAGCAGAGTGGACTTGAACACTGAAGCTTTCTTT.

V is TRBV19 and J is TRBJ2-1, with D tentatively TRBD2 (5 bases). V shed 5 bases and J shed 4 bases, with 15 bases lying between them. From germline, CDR1 is LNHDA and CDR2 SQIVND (reference sequence). CDR3 length: 15 residues. The CDR3 loop reads CASSRERNRYNEQFF. Here the CDR3 DNA reads TGTGCCAGTAGTCGAGAGCGGAACCGATACAATGAGCAGTTCTTC.